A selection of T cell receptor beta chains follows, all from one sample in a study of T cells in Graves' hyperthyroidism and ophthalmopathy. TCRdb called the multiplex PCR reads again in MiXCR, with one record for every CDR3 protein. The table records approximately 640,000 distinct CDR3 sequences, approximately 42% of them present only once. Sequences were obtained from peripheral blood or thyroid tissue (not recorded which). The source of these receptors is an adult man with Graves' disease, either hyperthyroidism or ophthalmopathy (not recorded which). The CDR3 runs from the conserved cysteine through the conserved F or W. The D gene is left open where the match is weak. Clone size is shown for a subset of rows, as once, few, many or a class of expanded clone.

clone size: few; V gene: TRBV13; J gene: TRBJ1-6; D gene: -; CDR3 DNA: TGTGCCAGCAGCCCCGGGGGTCAGGTCCACTCACCCCTCCACTTT; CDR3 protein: CASSPGGQVHSPLHF
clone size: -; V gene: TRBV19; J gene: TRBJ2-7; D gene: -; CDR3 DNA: TGTGCCAGTAGTATTGGAAGAACCTACGAGCAGTACTTC; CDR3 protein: CASSIGRTYEQYF
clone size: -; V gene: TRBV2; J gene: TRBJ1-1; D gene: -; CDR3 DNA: TGTGCCAGCAGCCCCGTCGTGTTGGTCACTGAAGCTTTCTTT; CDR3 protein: CASSPVVLVTEAFF
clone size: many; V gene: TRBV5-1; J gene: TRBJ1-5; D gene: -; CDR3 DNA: TGCGCCAGCAGCTTGGGAGGGATTCAGCCCCAGCATTTT; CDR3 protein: CASSLGGIQPQHF
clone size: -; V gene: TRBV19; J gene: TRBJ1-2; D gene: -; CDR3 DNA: TGTGCCAGTAGTATAAACGGGGTGGGAAATGGCTACACCTTC; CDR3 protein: CASSINGVGNGYTF
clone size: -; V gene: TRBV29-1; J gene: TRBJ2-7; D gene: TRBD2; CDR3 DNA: TGCAGCGTTGAACCCCATCAGGGGCGGGGGGTCTACGAGCAGTACTTC; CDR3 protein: CSVEPHQGRGVYEQYF
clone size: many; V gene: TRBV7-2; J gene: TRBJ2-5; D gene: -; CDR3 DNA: TGTGCCAGCAGCTTAGCGGAGGCGGTCCAGGAGACCCAGTACTTC; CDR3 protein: CASSLAEAVQETQYF
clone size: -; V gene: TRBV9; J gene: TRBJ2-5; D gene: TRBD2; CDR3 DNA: TGTGCCAGCAGCGTTCATGGGACTAGCGGGAGCGGTGAGACCCAGTACTTC; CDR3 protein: CASSVHGTSGSGETQYF
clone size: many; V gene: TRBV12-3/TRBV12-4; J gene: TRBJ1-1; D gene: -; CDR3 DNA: TGTGCCAGCAGGGTCCAGGGGAGTCGCACTGAAGCTTTCTTT; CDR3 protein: CASRVQGSRTEAFF
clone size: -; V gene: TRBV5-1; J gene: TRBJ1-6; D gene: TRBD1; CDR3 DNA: TGCGCCAGCAGCCCTCAGGGGGAAGATTCACCCCTCCACTTT; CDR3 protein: CASSPQGEDSPLHF
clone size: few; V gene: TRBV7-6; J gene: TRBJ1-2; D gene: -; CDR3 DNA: TGTGCCAGCAGCTTAGCGCCGACAGGAGTCTATGGCTACACCTTC; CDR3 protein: CASSLAPTGVYGYTF
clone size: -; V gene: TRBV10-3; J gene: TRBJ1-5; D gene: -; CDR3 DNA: TGTGCCAGCAGTTACTCGACCAGTCAGCAGCCCCAGCATTTT; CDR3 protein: CASSYSTSQQPQHF
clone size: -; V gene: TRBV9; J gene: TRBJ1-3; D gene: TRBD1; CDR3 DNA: TGTGCCAGCAGCGTATCGGACAGGGGTTACGGAAACACCACATATTTT; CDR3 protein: CASSVSDRGYGNTTYF
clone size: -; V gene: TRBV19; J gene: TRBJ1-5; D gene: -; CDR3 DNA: TGTGCCAGGCAGGGGAATCAGCCCCAGCATTTT; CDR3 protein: CARQGNQPQHF
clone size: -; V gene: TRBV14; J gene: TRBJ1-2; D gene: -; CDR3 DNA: TGTGCCAGCAGCCAAGATCAACGGATTTTTGGCTACACCTTC; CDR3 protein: CASSQDQRIFGYTF
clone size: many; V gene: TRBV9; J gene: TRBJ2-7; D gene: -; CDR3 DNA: TGTGCCAGCAGCGTAGGATGGACGCCTGACTACGAGCAGTACTTC; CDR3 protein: CASSVGWTPDYEQYF
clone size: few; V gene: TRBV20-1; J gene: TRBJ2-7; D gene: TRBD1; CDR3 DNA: TGCAGTGCTAGTTCGACAGGGAAGAACGGCGAGCAGTACTTC; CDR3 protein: CSASSTGKNGEQYF
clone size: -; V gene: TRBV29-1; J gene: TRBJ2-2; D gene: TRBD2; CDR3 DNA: TGCAGCGTGCCGGGACTAGCGGACGGGGAGCTGTTTTTT; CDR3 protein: CSVPGLADGELFF
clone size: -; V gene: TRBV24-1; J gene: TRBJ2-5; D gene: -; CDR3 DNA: TGTGCCACCAGTGCTCCCAGGGGCGCCCAAGAGACCCAGTACTTC; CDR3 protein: CATSAPRGAQETQYF
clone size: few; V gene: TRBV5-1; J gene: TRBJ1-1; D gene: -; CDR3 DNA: TGCGCCAGCAGCTTGGTTACAGGAATTCAAACTGAAGCTTTCTTT; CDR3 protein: CASSLVTGIQTEAFF
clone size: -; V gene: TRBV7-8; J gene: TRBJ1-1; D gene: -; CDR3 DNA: TGTGCCAGCAGCACGGAGACCACCGAAGCTTTCTTT; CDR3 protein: CASSTETTEAFF
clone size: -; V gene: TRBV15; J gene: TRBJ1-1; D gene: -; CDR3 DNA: TGTGCCACCAGCAGAGTTAGGGAAAACGCTGAAGCTTTCTTT; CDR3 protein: CATSRVRENAEAFF
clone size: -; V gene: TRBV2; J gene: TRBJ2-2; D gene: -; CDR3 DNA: TGTGCCAGGGGTTCCGGGGCGGACGGGGAGCTGTTTTTT; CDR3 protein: CARGSGADGELFF
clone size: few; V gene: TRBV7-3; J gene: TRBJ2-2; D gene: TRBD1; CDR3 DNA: TGTGCCAGCAAGGGACAGGGGGCGCGAAAATGGAACACCGGGGAGCTGTTTTTT; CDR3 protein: CASKGQGARKWNTGELFF
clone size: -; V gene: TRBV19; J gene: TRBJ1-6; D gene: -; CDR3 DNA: TGTGCCAGTAGTACGTCCGGGGGCCATTCACCCCTCCACTTT; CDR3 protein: CASSTSGGHSPLHF
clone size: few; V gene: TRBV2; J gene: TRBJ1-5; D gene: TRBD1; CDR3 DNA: TGTGCCAGCCGGGGACAGAACAATCAGCCCCAGCATTTT; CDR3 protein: CASRGQNNQPQHF
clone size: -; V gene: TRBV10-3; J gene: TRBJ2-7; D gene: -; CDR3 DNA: TGTGCCATCAGTGAAGGAACATGGGATCGGTACGAGCAGTACTTC; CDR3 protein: CAISEGTWDRYEQYF